Below are 13 T cell receptor beta chains sequenced from a single sample in a study of vaccination effects on CD4 cells after COVID-19. CD4+ T cells were isolated after less than 13 days of culture. Their cognate antigens are unknown. Using immunoSEQ multiplex PCR, the repertoire was profiled, and TCRdb retains in-frame clones only, with some absent. The sample lists some 36,000 clones, approximately 67% seen once, with 4% to 5% in the top ten. The sample was CD4+ T cells from PBMCs cultured without peptide, taken before COVID-19 vaccination. The receptors stem from a human donor who received a COVID-19 vaccine.

The J gene is TRBJ2-5, the V gene TRBV24-1; 9 bases are shared with TRBD2. After removal of 9 bases from V and 3 bases from J, the junction contained 16 bases not matched to a gene. Germline CDR1 and CDR2: KGHDR and SFDVKD. This CDR3 contains 17 residues. CDR3 region: CATQPGQGLAGEETQYF. CDR3 DNA sequence: TGTGCCACCCAACCGGGGCAGGGGTTAGCGGGAGAAGAGACCCAGTACTTC.

This clone was picked up a small number of times. The CDR3 reads CASSSGTSTKTQYF. CDR3 DNA sequence: TGTGCCAGCAGCTCCGGGACTAGTACAAAGACCCAGTACTTC. This chain connects TRBV7-9 to TRBJ2-5; 8 bases match TRBD2. CDR1 and CDR2 (germline): SEHNR, FQNEAQ (reference sequence). J was trimmed by 6 bases and V by 4 bases; bases with no gene match: 7. The CDR3 is 14 amino acids.

The V call is TRBV6-5, the J call TRBJ1-2; D unclear. V was clipped by 5 bases and J by 4 bases, with 8 bases between them. CDR3 length: 12 amino acids. The germline V gene encodes CDR1 MNHEY and CDR2 SVGAGI. The DNA of the CDR3 is TGTGCCAGCAGTACACCATCCTATGGCTACACCTTC. It yields the protein CASSTPSYGYTF.

J is TRBJ2-7 and V is TRBV4-2; D gene uncertain. V lost 0 bases and J 0 bases, leaving 12 bases between the germline ends. Per the germline V gene, CDR1 is LGHNA and CDR2 is YNFKEQ. This CDR3 comprises 16 residues. CDR3 region: CASSQDKWRSSYEQYF. The CDR3 DNA is TGTGCCAGCAGCCAAGATAAATGGCGTAGCTCCTACGAGCAGTACTTC.

The chain has TRBV5-4 and TRBJ1-4, with 7 bases aligning to TRBD1. Germline values: CDR1 SGHNT, CDR2 YYREEE (reference sequence). The CDR3 contains 15 residues. With V trimmed by 0 bases and J by 4 bases, 3 bases remained unmatched. The CDR3 DNA reads TGTGCCAGCAGCTTGGGGGACAGAAATAATGAAAAACTGTTTTTT. This gives the protein CASSLGDRNNEKLFF.

Written as DNA, the CDR3 is TGTGCCTGTCCTAAGACAGGGAGCTCCTATAATTCACCCCTCCACTTT. It yields the protein CACPKTGSSYNSPLHF. The rearrangement links TRBV30 to TRBJ1-6; 7 bases align to TRBD1. CDR3 length equals 16 residues. J was trimmed by 0 bases and V by 6 bases; bases with no gene match: 8. Germline V CDR1 and CDR2: GTSNPN, SVGIG (reference sequence).

This clone came up once. The rearrangement links TRBV29-1 to TRBJ2-5; D may be TRBD1 (5 bases). The CDR3 is 14 residues long. Germline V gene sequence: CDR1 SQVTM, CDR2 ANQGSEA. With 1 base removed from V and 4 bases from J, the gap between germline ends came to 13 bases. CDR3 sequence: CSVEASQARETQYF. CDR3 coding DNA: TGCAGCGTTGAAGCTTCACAGGCGCGAGAGACCCAGTACTTC. The full variable domain, with the rest looked up from reference TRBV29-1 and TRBJ2-5, is SAVISQKPSRDICQRGTSLTIQCQVDSQVTMMFWYRQQPGQSLTLIATANQGSEATYESGFVIDKFPISRPNLTFSTLTVSNMSPEDSSIYLCSVEASQARETQYFGPGTRLLVL.

The gene calls are TRBV10-2 and TRBJ1-2; D not resolved. CDR1 is WSHSY and CDR2 is SAAADI in the germline V gene. There are 13 residues in the CDR3. The germline V and J ends were trimmed by 8 bases and 8 bases, with 18 bases remaining between them. As DNA, the CDR3 is TGCGCCAGCGGGAGGGAGGAATTGGGCGGCTACACCTTC. It encodes CASGREELGGYTF.

The chain carries TRBV5-1 and TRBJ2-1, with no clear D. The V end lost 1 base, the J end lost 0 bases, and 17 bases lay between the germline ends. CDR3 length: 18 amino acids. Germline CDR1 SGHRS, CDR2 YFSETQ. The CDR3 nucleotides are TGCGCCAGCAGCTTGCCCACTCCGGGTGGAAGCTCCTACAATGAGCAGTTCTTC. Residues: CASSLPTPGGSSYNEQFF. The full variable domain, its missing parts supplied by reference TRBV5-1 and TRBJ2-1, is KAGVTQTPRYLIKTRGQQVTLSCSPISGHRSVSWYQQTPGQGLQFLFEYFSETQRNKGNFPGRFSGRQFSNSRSEMNVSTLELGDSALYLCASSLPTPGGSSYNEQFFGPGTRLTVL.

This chain links TRBV2 with TRBJ1-1; D is unresolved. V gave up 3 bases and J gave up 0 bases, with 8 bases separating them. CDR1 and CDR2 (germline): SNHLY, FYNNEI. CDR3 length equals 14 residues. As DNA, the CDR3 is TGTGCCAGCAGTGACGGGAGGGTGAACACTGAAGCTTTCTTT. Protein sequence: CASSDGRVNTEAFF.

This chain links TRBV9 with TRBJ2-5, with 13 bases aligning to TRBD2. CDR3 size: 15 residues. CDR1 and CDR2 (germline): SGDLS, YYNGEE. After removal of 3 bases from V and 4 bases from J, the junction contained 3 bases not matched to a gene. CDR3 in amino acids: CASSDRLAGGETQYF. The CDR3 DNA is TGTGCCAGCAGCGACCGACTAGCGGGAGGAGAGACCCAGTACTTC.

The J gene is TRBJ2-3, the V gene TRBV7-9, with D uncertain. Trimming removed 2 bases from V and 0 bases from J, with 6 bases in between. The CDR3 length is 14 residues. The germline gives CDR1 SEHNR, CDR2 FQNEAQ (reference sequence). The CDR3 region has the DNA TGTGCCAGCAGCTTAAGCCCTAGCACAGATACGCAGTATTTT. Residues: CASSLSPSTDTQYF.

This clone came up a few times. V gene TRBV7-9 combines with J gene TRBJ1-5, with 7 positions matching TRBD1. CDR3 length equals 12 residues. V was clipped by 5 bases and J by 7 bases; unmatched bases: 2. Per the germline V gene, CDR1 is SEHNR and CDR2 is FQNEAQ (reference sequence). CDR3 sequence: CASSQQGQPQHF. In nucleotides, the CDR3 is TGTGCCAGCAGCCAACAGGGGCAGCCCCAGCATTTT.